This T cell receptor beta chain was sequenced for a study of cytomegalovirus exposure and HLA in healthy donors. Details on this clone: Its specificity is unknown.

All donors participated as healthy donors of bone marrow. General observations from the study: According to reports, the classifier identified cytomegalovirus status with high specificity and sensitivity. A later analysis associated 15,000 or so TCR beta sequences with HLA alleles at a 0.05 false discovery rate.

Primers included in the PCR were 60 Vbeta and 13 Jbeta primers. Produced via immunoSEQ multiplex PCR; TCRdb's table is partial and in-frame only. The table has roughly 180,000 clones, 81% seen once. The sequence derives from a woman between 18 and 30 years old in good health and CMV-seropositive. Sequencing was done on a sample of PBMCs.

CDR3 in DNA: TGTGCCAGCAGCTTAAATGGTATGGGGCCAGATACGCAGTATTTT. Amino acid sequence: CASSLNGMGPDTQYF. This sequence joins TRBV7-3 and TRBJ2-3, with a tentative D call TRBD1 (5 bases). From germline, CDR1 is SGHTA and CDR2 FQGTGA. V was shortened by 1 base and J by 4 bases, with 12 bases between the two germline ends. This CDR3 region has 15 residues.